Listed below are T cell receptor beta chains from one sample, sequenced in a study of blood T cell repertoires in COVID-19. Sequencing was performed with immunoSEQ multiplex PCR; in TCRdb, only in-frame clones are kept and a portion is missing. The table lists approximately 200,000 clones, about 82% of them singletons. Sequencing was performed on PBMCs or T cells enriched from blood (not recorded which). The receptor set was obtained from a woman younger than 45 who had recovered from COVID-19. CDR3s include the opening cysteine and the closing phenylalanine or tryptophan. D genes are given only for firm matches. Clone size, where shown, is once, few, many, or a class for clones that have expanded.

16	NA	TRBJ2-2	TRBV28	TRBD1	CASSAPGQGAIGELFF	TGTGCCAGCAGCGCACCTGGGCAGGGGGCGATCGGGGAGCTGTTTTTT
12	NA	TRBJ2-5	TRBV11-1	NA	CASSLQLETQYF	TGTGCCAGCAGCTTACAGTTAGAGACCCAGTACTTC
16	NA	TRBJ2-3	TRBV5-4	NA	CASSSRGGKSTDTQYF	TGTGCCAGCAGCTCCCGTGGCGGGAAAAGCACAGATACGCAGTATTTT
17	NA	TRBJ2-1	TRBV7-6	TRBD1	CASSLFLRGQLNNEQFF	TGTGCCAGCAGCTTATTCCTAAGGGGACAGCTAAACAATGAGCAGTTCTTC
14	NA	TRBJ2-7	TRBV3-1/TRBV3-2	NA	CASRSTGKAWEQYF	TGTGCCAGCAGATCGACAGGCAAGGCGTGGGAGCAGTACTTC
16	NA	TRBJ2-1	TRBV24-1	TRBD1	CATSDPGRTGNNEQFF	TGTGCCACCAGTGACCCGGGCCGGACAGGGAACAATGAGCAGTTCTTC
17	NA	TRBJ1-5	TRBV5-1	NA	CASSGGTESYSNQPQHF	TGCGCCAGCAGCGGCGGGACGGAATCTTATAGCAATCAGCCCCAGCATTTT
16	once	TRBJ1-4	TRBV19	TRBD1	CATFNPGGEANEKLFF	TGTGCCACATTCAATCCAGGGGGAGAGGCTAATGAAAAACTGTTTTTT
16	NA	TRBJ1-5	TRBV7-8	NA	CASSLGWSGGNQPQHF	TGTGCCAGCAGCTTAGGGTGGTCCGGGGGCAATCAGCCCCAGCATTTT
16	NA	TRBJ1-2	TRBV28	NA	CASSSPSTGKGYGYTF	TGTGCCAGCAGTTCTCCCTCGACAGGAAAGGGCTACGGCTACACCTTC
16	NA	TRBJ2-6	TRBV5-1	NA	CASSFYAGTGANVLTF	TGCGCCAGCAGCTTCTATGCCGGTACGGGGGCCAACGTCCTGACTTTC
16	NA	TRBJ2-1	TRBV5-1	TRBD2	CASSLPWLAGNNEQFF	TGCGCCAGCAGCTTGCCGTGGCTAGCGGGGAACAATGAGCAGTTCTTC
16	NA	TRBJ2-3	TRBV11-2	TRBD2	CASRTGLAGGRDTQYF	TGTGCCAGCAGAACCGGACTAGCGGGAGGGCGAGATACGCAGTATTTT
11	NA	TRBJ2-7	TRBV6-1	NA	CASSEGSEQYF	TGTGCCAGCAGTGAAGGCAGTGAGCAGTACTTC
12	NA	TRBJ2-7	TRBV6-5	NA	CASSYESRVWDF	TGTGCCAGCAGTTACGAAAGTCGGGTATGGGACTTC
11	NA	TRBJ2-7	TRBV30	NA	CAWSVGGEQYF	TGTGCCTGGAGTGTCGGGGGTGAGCAGTACTTC
11	NA	TRBJ2-1	TRBV19	NA	CASSMWRSWFF	TGTGCCAGTAGTATGTGGAGATCGTGGTTCTTC